The 21 T cell receptor beta chains below come from one sample, sequenced in a study of T cell responses to AZD1222 COVID-19 vaccine (dated by TCRdb to 2020 to 2023). The time point label, read with the paper, signifies: about 28 days (+/-7) after the second vaccine dose. To prepare the library, the immunoSEQ multiplex PCR assay was applied. Imported from immuneACCESS, the table was reduced by TCRdb to in-frame sequences with V and J called. These copies leave out some clones; in studies compared against another copy, an unresolved V gene accounts for under half, and the cause of the remainder is not known. The sample includes about 150,000 clones, with 80% to 95% observed a single time. The ten largest clones add up to approximately 3.3% of the sample. This specimen consisted of peripheral blood, obtained 28 days after the second AZD1222 dose. The source is an adult who received the AZD1222 COVID-19 vaccine.

V gene TRBV18 combines with J gene TRBJ2-1; no definite D call. Looked up from germline, CDR1 is KGHSH and CDR2 is LQKENI. V dropped 5 bases and J dropped 8 bases, with 13 bases sitting between them. The CDR3 length is 13 residues. The DNA of the CDR3 is TGTGCCAGCTCAATGAGCCACGAGGATGAGCAGTTCTTC. Its protein is CASSMSHEDEQFF.

CDR3 protein: CASSAGPEYSNQPQHF. CDR3 nucleotide sequence: TGTGCCAGCAGTGCCGGGCCCGAATATAGCAATCAGCCCCAGCATTTT. This sequence joins TRBV6-6 and TRBJ1-5; D is undetermined. Germline lookup yields CDR1 MNHNY and CDR2 SVGAGI (reference sequence). This CDR3 spans 16 amino acids. V was shortened by 5 bases and J by 0 bases, with 14 bases between the two germline ends.

Only one count was recorded for this clone. This chain links TRBV27 with TRBJ2-7; D is undetermined. Germline CDR1 and CDR2: MNHEY and SMNVEV (reference sequence). The CDR3 length is 15 residues. V lost 3 bases to trimming and J lost 0 bases, with 12 bases between them. The CDR3 region is CASSFRLPSSYEQYF. Here the CDR3 DNA reads TGTGCCAGCAGTTTTCGCCTCCCGAGCTCCTACGAGCAGTACTTC.

This rearrangement joins TRBV5-4 to TRBJ2-5, with 7 bases fitting TRBD1. The V and J ends lost 2 bases and 2 bases, in that order; junction bases with no gene match: 12. CDR1 and CDR2 from the germline V gene are SGHNT and YYREEE (reference sequence). CDR3 size: 17 residues. The CDR3: CASSFGQRTGAQETQYF. In DNA, the CDR3 is TGTGCCAGCAGCTTCGGGCAAAGGACAGGAGCGCAAGAGACCCAGTACTTC.

The V and J genes are TRBV29-1 and TRBJ2-2; D remains unclear. The germline V and J ends were trimmed by 0 bases and 5 bases, with 10 bases remaining between them. The CDR3 is made up of 14 amino acids. CDR1 SQVTM and CDR2 ANQGSEA come from the germline V gene. The chain's CDR3 is CSVEEHKGTGELFF. The CDR3 DNA reads TGCAGCGTTGAAGAACATAAAGGGACCGGGGAGCTGTTTTTT.

The chain has TRBV3-1 (or the pseudogene TRBV3-2) and TRBJ1-2, with 7 nucleotides matching TRBD1. CDR3 length: 13 residues. The J segment lost 2 bases and the V segment lost 5 bases, leaving 2 bases of the junction unmatched. Germline lookup yields CDR1 LGHDT and CDR2 YNNKEL (reference sequence). The CDR3: CASSKQGNYGYTF. CDR3 DNA sequence: TGTGCCAGCAGCAAACAGGGGAACTATGGCTACACCTTC.

This CDR3 is CASSSTQGANYGYTF. In DNA form, the CDR3 reads TGTGCCAGCTCATCAACACAGGGGGCTAACTATGGCTACACCTTC. This chain joins TRBV18 and TRBJ1-2; TRBD1 agrees at 8 bases. The J segment lost 0 bases and the V segment lost 5 bases, leaving 5 bases of the junction unmatched. The length of the CDR3 is 15 residues. Germline V gene sequence: CDR1 KGHSH, CDR2 LQKENI. The whole variable domain, filled in from reference TRBV18 and TRBJ1-2, reads NAGVMQNPRHLVRRRGQEARLRCSPMKGHSHVYWYRQLPEEGLKFMVYLQKENIIDESGMPKERFSAEFPKEGPSILRIQQVVRGDSAAYFCASSSTQGANYGYTFGSGTRLTVV.

The V and J genes are TRBV5-1 and TRBJ2-1; no definite D call. In germline, CDR1 is SGHRS, CDR2 YFSETQ. The CDR3 has 12 residues. Trimming shortened V by 4 bases and J by 6 bases, and 8 bases separated the two germline ends. CDR3 DNA: TGCGCCAGCAGCCCGGTGGGCAATGAGCAGTTCTTC. Translating it yields CASSPVGNEQFF.

The chain recombines TRBV27 with TRBJ2-1, with D unresolved. CDR3 length: 13 amino acids. Trimming cost V 3 bases and J 8 bases, with 11 bases left between them. The germline gives CDR1 MNHEY, CDR2 SMNVEV (reference sequence). CDR3 bases: TGTGCCAGCAGTTTTTCAAGCACCGATGAGCAGTTCTTC. This codes for CASSFSSTDEQFF.

This sequence joins TRBV5-1 and TRBJ2-5, with D unclear. V lost 1 base and J 2 bases, leaving 6 bases between the germline ends. CDR1 is SGHRS and CDR2 is YFSETQ in the germline V gene. The CDR3 is 13 residues long. The CDR3 loop reads CASSLMGQETQYF. The CDR3 coding sequence is TGCGCCAGCAGCTTGATGGGGCAAGAGACCCAGTACTTC.

This clone has a single count. The chain recombines TRBV5-1 with TRBJ1-3; maybe TRBD1 (5 bases). The V gene lost 6 bases and the J gene lost 4 bases, with 11 bases spanning the gap. The germline gives CDR1 SGHRS, CDR2 YFSETQ. The CDR3 has 13 residues. The CDR3 bases are TGCGCCAGCATGGACATGTCAGGAAACACCATATATTTT. Its translation is CASMDMSGNTIYF. Variable domain in full (rest from reference TRBV5-1 and TRBJ1-3): KAGVTQTPRYLIKTRGQQVTLSCSPISGHRSVSWYQQTPGQGLQFLFEYFSETQRNKGNFPGRFSGRQFSNSRSEMNVSTLELGDSALYLCASMDMSGNTIYFGEGSWLTVV.

The rearrangement joins TRBV6-5 to TRBJ2-5; D unclear. CDR1 is MNHEY and CDR2 is SVGAGI in the germline V gene. Trimming removed 0 bases at V and 5 bases at J, with 7 bases between. CDR3 length: 13 residues. CDR3 region: CASSYSTVETQYF. The CDR3 DNA is TGTGCCAGCAGTTACTCGACCGTTGAGACCCAGTACTTC.

There are a few counts of this clone. The V gene is TRBV7-9, the J gene TRBJ2-2; 15 bases are shared with TRBD2. The germline V gene encodes CDR1 SEHNR and CDR2 FQNEAQ (reference sequence). The V segment lost 4 bases and the J segment 2 bases; nucleotides outside the gene matches: 5. The CDR3 sequence is 18 residues long. The CDR3 sequence: CASSSGLAGGINTGELFF. CDR3 DNA sequence: TGTGCCAGCAGCTCCGGACTAGCGGGAGGGATAAACACCGGGGAGCTGTTTTTT. The full variable domain, completed using reference TRBV7-9 and TRBJ2-2, is DTGVSQNPRHKITKRGQNVTFRCDPISEHNRLYWYRQTLGQGPEFLTYFQNEAQLEKSRLLSDRFSAERPKGSFSTLEIQRTEQGDSAMYLCASSSGLAGGINTGELFFGEGSRLTVL.

The chain combines TRBV3-1 (or the pseudogene TRBV3-2) with TRBJ1-2, with D uncertain. The CDR3 is made up of 13 amino acids. With 1 base removed from V and 7 bases from J, the gap between germline ends came to 10 bases. The germline CDR1 and CDR2 sequences are LGHDT and YNNKEL (reference sequence). The CDR3, as DNA: TGTGCCAGCAGCCAAGGGGTGGACTTTGGCTACACCTTC. Residues: CASSQGVDFGYTF.

This clone was recorded only once. The chain carries TRBV5-1 and TRBJ1-1; D uncertain. Trimming stripped 4 bases from V and 5 bases from J, with 15 bases between. The germline V gene has CDR1 SGHRS and CDR2 YFSETQ. The CDR3 loop spans 14 amino acids. Here the CDR3 DNA reads TGCGCCAGCAGCGTGACCCGAGTTGATACTGAAGCTTTCTTT. Its translation: CASSVTRVDTEAFF.

The CDR3 coding sequence is TGTGCCAGCAACCGGGACGCCAATTCACCCCTCCACTTT. It yields the protein CASNRDANSPLHF. The V gene is TRBV14, the J gene TRBJ1-6, with D perhaps TRBD1 (5 bases). This CDR3 has 13 amino acids. CDR1 is SGHDN, CDR2 FVKESK, per germline. V dropped 7 bases and J dropped 7 bases, with 11 bases sitting between them. The variable domain in full, completed from reference TRBV14 and TRBJ1-6, reads EAGVTQFPSHSVIEKGQTVTLRCDPISGHDNLYWYRRVMGKEIKFLLHFVKESKQDESGMPNNRFLAERTGGTYSTLKVQPAELEDSGVYFCASNRDANSPLHFGNGTRLTVT.

Here the CDR3 reads CSALLTGLAGGINEQFF. CDR3 nucleotide sequence: TGCAGCGCCCTACTGACCGGACTAGCGGGAGGGATCAATGAGCAGTTCTTC. The V gene is TRBV29-1, the J gene TRBJ2-1; 15 bases agree with TRBD2. J gave up 6 bases and V 7 bases, and 13 bases lay outside the gene matches. CDR1 is SQVTM, CDR2 ANQGSEA, per germline. This CDR3 is 17 amino acids long.

V usage is TRBV6-1 and J usage is TRBJ2-1; 7 nucleotides agree with TRBD1. The CDR3 runs 17 residues. Trimming cost V 2 bases and J 1 base; bases outside gene matches: 8. Looked up from germline, CDR1 is MNHNS and CDR2 is SASEGT. The chain's CDR3 is CASSEIGGRGSYNEQFF. The CDR3 DNA follows: TGTGCCAGCAGTGAAATAGGTGGCAGGGGGTCCTACAATGAGCAGTTCTTC.

The V and J genes are TRBV7-8 and TRBJ2-1, with TRBD2 matching 13 bases. Germline values: CDR1 SGHVS, CDR2 FQNEAQ. This CDR3 region has 18 residues. V dropped 5 bases and J dropped 9; count of bases not matched to a gene: 16. CDR3 DNA sequence: TGTGCCAGCAGCCCCGTACCGGGACTAGCGGGAACCGGGGGTGAGCAGTTCTTC. It codes for CASSPVPGLAGTGGEQFF.

The chain combines TRBV29-1 with TRBJ2-1; 7 nucleotides match TRBD2. The junction had 11 bases not matched to a gene; V was cut back by 2 bases and J by 10 bases. The CDR3 covers 14 residues. Germline V gene lookup returns CDR1 SQVTM and CDR2 ANQGSEA. Here the CDR3 reads CSVERGRARGEQFF. Here the CDR3 DNA reads TGCAGCGTTGAACGAGGGAGGGCCCGAGGAGAGCAGTTCTTC.

J is TRBJ1-4 and V is TRBV27, with D unclear. Trimming removed 3 bases at V and 0 bases at J, with 8 bases between. Germline values: CDR1 MNHEY, CDR2 SMNVEV (reference sequence). This CDR3 contains 15 residues. CDR3 protein: CASSFAATTNEKLFF. The CDR3 coding sequence is TGTGCCAGCAGTTTCGCGGCAACAACTAATGAAAAACTGTTTTTT.